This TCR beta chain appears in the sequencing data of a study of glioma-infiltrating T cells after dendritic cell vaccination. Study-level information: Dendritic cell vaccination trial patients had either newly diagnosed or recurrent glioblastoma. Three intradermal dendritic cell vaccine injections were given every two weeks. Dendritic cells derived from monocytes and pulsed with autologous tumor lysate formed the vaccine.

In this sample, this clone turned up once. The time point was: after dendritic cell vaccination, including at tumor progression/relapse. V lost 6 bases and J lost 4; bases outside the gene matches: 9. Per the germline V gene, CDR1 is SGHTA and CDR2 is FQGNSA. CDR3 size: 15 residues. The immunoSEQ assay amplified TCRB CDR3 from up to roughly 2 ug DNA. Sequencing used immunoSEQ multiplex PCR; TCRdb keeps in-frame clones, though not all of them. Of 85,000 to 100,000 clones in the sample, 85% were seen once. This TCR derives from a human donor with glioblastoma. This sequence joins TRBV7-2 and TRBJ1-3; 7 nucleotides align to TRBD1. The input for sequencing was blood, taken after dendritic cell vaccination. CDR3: CASSTQGGAGNTIYF. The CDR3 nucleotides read TGTGCCAGCAGTACCCAGGGGGGCGCGGGAAACACCATATATTTT.